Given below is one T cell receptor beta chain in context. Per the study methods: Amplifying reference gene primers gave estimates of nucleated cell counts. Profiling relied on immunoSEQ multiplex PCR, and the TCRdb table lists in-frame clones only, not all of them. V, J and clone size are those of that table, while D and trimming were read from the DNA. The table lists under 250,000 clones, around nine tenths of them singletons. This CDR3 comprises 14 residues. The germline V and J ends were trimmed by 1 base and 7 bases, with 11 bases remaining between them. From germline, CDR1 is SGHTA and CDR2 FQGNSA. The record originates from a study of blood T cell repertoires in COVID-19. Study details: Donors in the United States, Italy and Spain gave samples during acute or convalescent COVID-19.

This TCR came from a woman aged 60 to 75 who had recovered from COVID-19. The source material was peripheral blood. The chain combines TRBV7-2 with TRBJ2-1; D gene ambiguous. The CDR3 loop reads CASSLGPAPNEQFF. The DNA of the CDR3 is TGTGCCAGCAGCTTAGGGCCTGCCCCTAATGAGCAGTTCTTC.